Sequencing of this T cell receptor (beta chain) was carried out in a study of cytomegalovirus exposure and HLA in healthy donors. 60 Vbeta and 13 Jbeta primers were used in PCR. The protocol was immunoSEQ multiplex PCR, while the TCRdb copy is restricted to in-frame clones and leaves out a portion. The table includes about 170,000 clones, around 80% detected once. CDR3 size: 14 residues. The germline V and J ends were trimmed by 4 bases and 6 bases, with 16 bases remaining between them. Germline V gene lookup returns CDR1 KGHSY and CDR2 FQNENV. The sequence was obtained from a woman under 30 in good health and CMV-seronegative. Sequencing was carried out using PBMCs. The V call is TRBV16, the J call TRBJ2-7, with D perhaps matching TRBD2 (6 bases). This CDR3 is CASSLPGEPGEQYF. DNA of the CDR3: TGTGCCAGCAGCCTGCCGGGGGAGCCCGGCGAGCAGTACTTC.